These 4 T cell receptor beta chains share one sample of origin, sequenced in a study of response to subunit inactivated influenza vaccine. TCRdb fed the RT-PCR reads into MiXCR, producing one record per CDR3 protein. The data hold roughly 570,000 distinct CDR3 sequences, with about 15% observed a single time. This specimen was PBMCs from blood, taken roughly 13 days after vaccination. The receptors shown here come from a man aged 50 to 59 who received an inactivated influenza vaccine.

This clonotype was recorded a few times. This chain links TRBV20-1 with TRBJ1-1; D ambiguous. Trimming cost V 0 bases and J 6 bases, with 14 bases left between them. This CDR3 spans 14 amino acids. Germline V CDR1 and CDR2: DFQATT, SNEGSKA (reference sequence). DNA for the CDR3: TGCAGTGCTAGAGAACTGCTAAAGTTGGCTGAAGCTTTCTTT. This encodes CSARELLKLAEAFF.

This clonotype showed up just a few times. CDR3: CASSQDGGSNQPQHF. CDR3 DNA sequence: TGCGCCAGCAGCCAAGATGGGGGCAGCAATCAGCCCCAGCATTTT. The chain carries TRBV4-3 and TRBJ1-5; D may be TRBD1 (6 bases). The CDR3 consists of 15 residues. Germline CDR1 reads LGHNA; CDR2 reads YSLEER. The V end was cut by 0 bases, the J end by 1 base, with 7 bases between.

The rearrangement links TRBV6-1 to TRBJ2-3; no clear D. This CDR3 is built from 15 residues. Trimming cost V 5 bases and J 2 bases, with 14 bases left between them. CDR1 is MNHNS and CDR2 is SASEGT in the germline V gene. The CDR3 spells CASSPDPLITDTQYF. The CDR3 DNA follows: TGTGCCAGCAGTCCTGACCCGCTAATCACAGATACGCAGTATTTT.

This chain connects TRBV2 to TRBJ1-1, with D perhaps TRBD1 (6 bases). Trimming shortened V by 2 bases and J by 7 bases, and 17 bases separated the two germline ends. CDR1 is SNHLY and CDR2 is FYNNEI in the germline V gene. The CDR3 sequence is 15 residues long. The CDR3 region is CASSENRPRGGEAFF. The CDR3 DNA reads as TGTGCCAGCAGTGAAAACAGACCCAGGGGCGGTGAAGCTTTCTTT.